This T cell receptor beta chain was recovered during a study of blood T cell repertoires in COVID-19. In the source study's methods: For nucleated cells, counts were estimated from reference gene primer amplification. Assay: immunoSEQ multiplex PCR; the TCRdb copy retains only in-frame clones and omits some. V and J calls and clone size are copied from that table; D and trimming were computed from the DNA. The table shows 200,000 to 300,000 clones, with approximately 89% occurring only once. Looked up from germline, CDR1 is SGHNT and CDR2 is YYREEE (reference sequence). The CDR3 length is 15 residues. V was pared by 1 base and J by 4 bases, with 5 bases of the junction left unmatched. Participants spanned ages about 18 to 90 years and resided in 20 to 25 US areas.

The chain is built from TRBV5-4 and TRBJ2-1, with 7 bases fitting TRBD2. The origin of this receptor is a woman between 40 and 50 years old with acute COVID-19. Sample: PBMCs or T cells enriched from blood (not recorded which). The CDR3 nucleotides read TGTGCCAGCAGCTTGCAAGCGGGAAGATACAATGAGCAGTTCTTC. This sequence encodes CASSLQAGRYNEQFF.